The entry below gives a single T cell receptor beta chain sequence along with its context. Its antigen target is currently unknown. Per-base quality was not reported, and no clone a single base away is much larger than it. This specimen belongs to a study of identical twins (dated by TCRdb to 2016 to 2017). In terms of the full investigation: To test whether fetal clonotypes persist, this study deep-sequenced TCR alpha and beta repertoires from monozygotic twins, from unrelated adults of various ages, and from cord blood. Replicate twin experiments were performed at different times using different library preparation protocols to rule out contamination. General findings and caveats noted by the study authors: Because the same donors could not be followed over many years, conclusions were based on cross-sectional statistical analysis. Abundant cord blood beta clonotypes had fewer insertions, young adult naive repertoires showed a similar but weaker trend, and memory repertoires showed no such trend. Invariant T cells such as MAIT and iNKT could partly confound zero-insertion analyses, although diverse VJ usage argued against such confounding for most clonotypes. In beta out-of-frame sequences, excess twin sharing was weaker, because having fewer shared sequences lowered the signal-to-noise ratio. Out-of-frame TCR alpha sequences shared between twins showed an excess of low generation-probability sequences compared with coincidental sharing between unrelated individuals. Out-of-frame TCR alpha sharing in monozygotic twins was systematically underestimated by recombination models, whereas sharing between unrelated individuals was in agreement with the recombination models.

Every donor was a healthy Caucasian. Three pairs of female monozygotic twins, all aged roughly 18 to 29 years, were included in the twin cohort. CD4+ and CD8+ T cell populations were isolated with positive isolation kits from Invitrogen. The CDR3, from cysteine to phenylalanine, totals 14 residues. Only the CDR3 DNA stays, 42 bases, in frame from base 1. CDR1 is given as SNHLY and CDR2 as FYNNEI, both from the germline V gene. Between the V and J ends, shortened by 6 bases and 5 bases respectively, the junction contains 16 bases. Libraries were built with 5' RACE. Sequencing was carried out with an Illumina HiSeq 2000. Template switching introduced a universal primer binding site; the final cDNA contained a unique molecular identifier, enabling accurate counting of TCR cDNA molecules. Specific primers in the conserved constant-segment region were used to synthesize first-strand cDNA for the TCR alpha and beta chains. Each cDNA library was double barcoded, with a SMART-Mk sample barcode plus Illumina barcodes, to control for contamination. TruSeq adapter sequences and Illumina sample barcodes were added in two successive PCR steps. TCR alpha and beta cDNA libraries were sequenced on the Illumina HiSeq platform with custom primers. Processing in the source paper ran as follows. Unique molecular identifiers were extracted from raw reads with MiGEC, and CDR3 positions were determined with MiXCR. Recombination models were inferred per individual with the repgenHMM and IGoR tools using an EM algorithm. The tcR package in R was used for shared clonotype analysis, with sharing normalized by the product of cloneset sizes. To study raw recombination without the effects of thymic and clonal selection, out-of-frame nonproductive sequences were analyzed. Through fastp at Q25 and MiXCR, TCRdb rebuilt clones from the public reads, retaining in-frame beta chains. A single entry per CDR3 protein holds the most common genes and DNA from its merged rows. What appears here as the V and J calls and clone size reflects TCRdb's work, not the paper's. For this sample the table gives approximately 500,000 distinct CDR3 sequences, of which approximately 16% were detected only once. Less than 0.5% of the sample is taken by the ten largest.

The sample was also reused in another study, on yellow fever vaccine responses in identical twins. Per that second paper: The authors reported that the T cell response to vaccination in identical twins appeared partly convergent and partly personalized. The study precisely tracked vaccine-responding T cell clones in identical twins.

The TCR was taken from a woman between 18 and 29 years old in good health. The rearrangement combines TRBV2 with TRBJ1-2; perhaps TRBD1 is the D gene, with 6 bases matching. The sequenced sample was CD4+ T cells sorted from blood. The DNA reads TGTGCCAGCAGCGAAACAGGGTCTCGGTATGGCTACACCTTC. Its protein reads: CASSETGSRYGYTF.